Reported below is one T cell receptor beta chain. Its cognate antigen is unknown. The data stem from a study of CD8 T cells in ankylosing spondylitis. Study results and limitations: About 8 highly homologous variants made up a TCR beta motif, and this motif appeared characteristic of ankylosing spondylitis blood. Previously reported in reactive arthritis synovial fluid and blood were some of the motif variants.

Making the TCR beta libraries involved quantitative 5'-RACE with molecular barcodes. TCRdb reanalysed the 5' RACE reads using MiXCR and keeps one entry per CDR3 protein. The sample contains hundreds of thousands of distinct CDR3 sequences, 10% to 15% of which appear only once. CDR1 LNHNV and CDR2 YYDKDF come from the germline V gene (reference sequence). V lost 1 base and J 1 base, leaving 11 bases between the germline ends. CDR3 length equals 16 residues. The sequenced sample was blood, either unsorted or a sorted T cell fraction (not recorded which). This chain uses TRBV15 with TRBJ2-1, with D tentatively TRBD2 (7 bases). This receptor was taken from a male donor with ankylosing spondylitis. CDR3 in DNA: TGTGCCACCAGCAGAGGAGGGGGGGGATCCTACAATGAGCAGTTCTTC. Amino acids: CATSRGGGGSYNEQFF.